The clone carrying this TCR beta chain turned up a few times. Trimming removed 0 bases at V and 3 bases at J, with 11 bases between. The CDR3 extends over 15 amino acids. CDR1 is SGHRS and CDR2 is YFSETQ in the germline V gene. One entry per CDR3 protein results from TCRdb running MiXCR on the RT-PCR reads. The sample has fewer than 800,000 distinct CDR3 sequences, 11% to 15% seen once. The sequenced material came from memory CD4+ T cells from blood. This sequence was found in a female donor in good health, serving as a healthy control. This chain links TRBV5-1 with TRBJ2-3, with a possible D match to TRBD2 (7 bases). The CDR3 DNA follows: TGCGCCAGCAGCTTGGAAGGGGGAGGGACAGATACGCAGTATTTT. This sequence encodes CASSLEGGGTDTQYF.